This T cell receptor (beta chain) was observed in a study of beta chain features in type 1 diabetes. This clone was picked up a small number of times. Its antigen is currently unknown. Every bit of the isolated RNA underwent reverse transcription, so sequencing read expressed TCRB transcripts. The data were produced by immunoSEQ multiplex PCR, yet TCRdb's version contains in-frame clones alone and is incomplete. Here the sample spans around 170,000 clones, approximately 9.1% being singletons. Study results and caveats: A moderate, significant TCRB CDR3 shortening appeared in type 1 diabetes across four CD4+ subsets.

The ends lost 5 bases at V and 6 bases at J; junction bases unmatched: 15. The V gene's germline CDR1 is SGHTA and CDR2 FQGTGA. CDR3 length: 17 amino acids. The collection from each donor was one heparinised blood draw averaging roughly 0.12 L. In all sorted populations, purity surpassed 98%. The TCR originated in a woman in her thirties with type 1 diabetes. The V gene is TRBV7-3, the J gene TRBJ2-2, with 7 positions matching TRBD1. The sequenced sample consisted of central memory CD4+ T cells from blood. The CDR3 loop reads CASSPRQDRVFAGELFF. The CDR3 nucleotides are TGTGCCAGCAGCCCACGACAAGACAGGGTTTTTGCCGGGGAGCTGTTTTTT.